Following are 8 T cell receptor beta chains from one sample sequenced in a study of early T cells in non-severe SARS-CoV-2 infection. From the 5' RACE reads, TCRdb called clonotypes with MiXCR, one entry per CDR3 protein. The table shows tens of thousands of distinct CDR3 sequences, with approximately 12% occurring only once. The specimen was whole blood. All receptors derive from an adult who was a healthcare worker with PCR-confirmed SARS-CoV-2 infection or an uninfected control (not recorded which).

A few counts support this clonotype. This chain connects TRBV10-3 to TRBJ1-1; TRBD1 agrees at 11 bases. Trimming cost V 4 bases and J 4 bases; bases outside gene matches: 5. The CDR3 has 15 amino acids. The V gene's germline CDR1 is ENHRY and CDR2 SYGVKD. For the CDR3, the DNA is TGTGCCATCAGTGGCCGGGACAGGGGGACCACTGAAGCTTTCTTT. Translating gives CAISGRDRGTTEAFF.

This chain links TRBV2 with TRBJ2-7; 11 bases match TRBD1. After removal of 4 bases from V and 7 bases from J, the junction contained 6 bases not matched to a gene. The CDR3 runs to 14 residues. Germline CDR1 SNHLY, CDR2 FYNNEI. The CDR3 sequence is CASSVGQGAGEQYF. In DNA form, the CDR3 reads TGTGCCAGCAGTGTCGGACAGGGGGCTGGGGAGCAGTACTTC.

CDR3 bases: TGTGCCAGCAGCCGACCGGGCACAGATACGCAGTATTTT. It encodes CASSRPGTDTQYF. The chain has TRBV7-8 and TRBJ2-3; D unclear. The CDR3 length is 13 residues. CDR1 and CDR2 (germline): SGHVS, FQNEAQ. V was shortened by 5 bases and J by 1 base, with 7 bases between the two germline ends.

This chain links TRBV2 with TRBJ2-1, with D maybe TRBD2 (6 bases). Germline V lookup: CDR1 SNHLY, CDR2 FYNNEI. V was shortened by 1 base and J by 2 bases, with 12 bases between the two germline ends. The CDR3 has 16 residues. The DNA for the CDR3 is TGTGCCAGCAGTGAAGGGGCGGGACCGACCTACAATGAGCAGTTCTTC. This translates into CASSEGAGPTYNEQFF.

This clonotype was counted between two and nine times. The CDR3 DNA reads as TGTGCCAGCAGCTCCAGGACAGGGCATTCACCCCTCCACTTT. Amino acid sequence: CASSSRTGHSPLHF. The chain couples TRBV12-3 or TRBV12-4 to TRBJ1-6, with 8 bases aligning to TRBD1. The CDR3 is 14 residues long. Trimming took 6 bases from V and 8 from J; bases not matched to a gene: 6.

The chain has TRBV12-3 or TRBV12-4 and TRBJ2-3, with 9 bases that match TRBD1. The J segment lost 4 bases and the V segment lost 6 bases, leaving 5 bases of the junction unmatched. The CDR3 runs 14 residues. The CDR3 DNA reads TGTGCCAGCAGAACCGGGACAGGGTCAGATACGCAGTATTTT. It yields the protein CASRTGTGSDTQYF.

This sequence joins TRBV20-1 and TRBJ2-3, with D maybe TRBD2 (6 bases). With 0 bases removed from V and 2 bases from J, the gap between germline ends came to 15 bases. The germline gives CDR1 DFQATT, CDR2 SNEGSKA (reference sequence). This CDR3 is built from 16 residues. The CDR3 coding sequence is TGCAGTGCTAGAGATCGTGCGGGACCTGCCACAGATACGCAGTATTTT. It translates to CSARDRAGPATDTQYF.

This clonotype was found many times. CDR3 sequence: CASSFISERTDTQYF. CDR3 DNA sequence: TGCGCCAGCAGCTTCATTAGCGAACGCACAGATACGCAGTATTTT. The chain joins TRBV5-1 to TRBJ2-3; TRBD2 might be the D (5 bases). CDR3 length: 15 residues. With 2 bases removed from V and 1 base from J, the gap between germline ends came to 11 bases. Germline-derived CDR1 and CDR2 are SGHRS and YFSETQ.